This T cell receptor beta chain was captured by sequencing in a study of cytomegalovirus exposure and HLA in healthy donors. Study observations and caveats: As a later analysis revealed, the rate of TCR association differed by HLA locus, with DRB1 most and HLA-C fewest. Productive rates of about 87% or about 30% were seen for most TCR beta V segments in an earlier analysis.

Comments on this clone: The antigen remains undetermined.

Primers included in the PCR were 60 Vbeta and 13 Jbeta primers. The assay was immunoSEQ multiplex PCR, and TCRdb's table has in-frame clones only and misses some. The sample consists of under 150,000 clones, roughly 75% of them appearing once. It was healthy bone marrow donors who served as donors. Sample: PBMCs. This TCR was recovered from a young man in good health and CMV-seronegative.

In DNA form, the CDR3 reads TGTGCCAGCAGTATACGGGGGGCCGTCTACTATGGCTACACCTTC. Amino acids: CASSIRGAVYYGYTF. The chain couples TRBV28 to TRBJ1-2; maybe TRBD1 (6 bases). The germline V gene encodes CDR1 MDHEN and CDR2 SYDVKM. Trimming cost V 5 bases and J 3 bases, with 16 bases left between them. The CDR3 is 15 amino acids.